What follows are 18 T cell receptor beta chains derived from one specimen sequenced in a study of T cell responses to AZD1222 COVID-19 vaccine. Profiling relied on immunoSEQ multiplex PCR, and the TCRdb table lists in-frame clones only, not all of them. Of some 100,000 clones detected, 85% to 90% appear once; the ten largest clones hold 15% to 20%. Specimen: peripheral blood, collected on day 0 of AZD1222 vaccination. These receptors were taken from an adult in good health.

This chain joins TRBV27 and TRBJ1-2; D remains ambiguous. Trimming shortened V by 3 bases and J by 2 bases, and 13 bases separated the two germline ends. Germline-derived CDR1 and CDR2 are MNHEY and SMNVEV (reference sequence). CDR3 length equals 15 residues. The CDR3, as DNA: TGTGCCAGCAGTTTGGCAGGCGACGGAAACTATGGCTACACCTTC. Translating gives CASSLAGDGNYGYTF.

This clone was seen a handful of times. This chain uses TRBV6-2 or TRBV6-3 with TRBJ2-1; 9 bases map to TRBD2. Trimming at V came to 6 bases and at J to 2 bases, leaving 8 bases not matched to a gene. The CDR3 contains 16 residues. Germline V gives CDR1 MNHEY, CDR2 SVGEGT. The CDR3 nucleotides are TGTGCCAGCAGCCCAGCTCAGCGGGAGGCCTACAATGAGCAGTTCTTC. Its protein product is CASSPAQREAYNEQFF.

This clone has just one count. For the CDR3, the DNA is TGTGCCACCAGCAGAGATCACAGGGGGCTTGAAAAACTGTTTTTT. Residues: CATSRDHRGLEKLFF. The chain is built from TRBV15 and TRBJ1-4, with 9 nucleotides matching TRBD1. After removal of 0 bases from V and 7 bases from J, the junction contained 3 bases not matched to a gene. The germline gives CDR1 LNHNV, CDR2 YYDKDF (reference sequence). This CDR3 is 15 amino acids long. The entire variable domain, with the rest obtained from reference TRBV15 and TRBJ1-4, is as follows: DAMVIQNPRYQVTQFGKPVTLSCSQTLNHNVMYWYQQKSSQAPKLLFHYYDKDFNNEADTPDNFQSRRPNTSFCFLDIRSPGLGDTAMYLCATSRDHRGLEKLFFGSGTQLSVL.

This clone was counted once. The CDR3: CASKAGEGTEAFF. In DNA, the CDR3 is TGTGCCAGCAAAGCAGGGGAGGGCACTGAAGCTTTCTTT. The rearrangement joins TRBV6-6 to TRBJ1-1; weak D call: TRBD1 (6 bases). The germline V gene has CDR1 MNHNY and CDR2 SVGAGI (reference sequence). The CDR3 sequence is 13 residues long. V was shortened by 7 bases and J by 4 bases, with 13 bases between the two germline ends.

This chain joins TRBV6-5 and TRBJ1-4, with D perhaps TRBD1 (5 bases). In germline, CDR1 is MNHEY, CDR2 SVGAGI. Trimming removed 7 bases from V and 5 bases from J, with 8 bases in between. The CDR3 totals 12 residues. The CDR3 here is CASKRDNEKLFF. DNA for the CDR3: TGTGCCAGCAAAAGGGACAATGAAAAACTGTTTTTT.

The rearrangement uses TRBV9 and TRBJ1-6; TRBD1 aligns across 7 bases. Trimming took 1 base from V and 8 from J; bases not matched to a gene: 3. Germline V lookup: CDR1 SGDLS, CDR2 YYNGEE. This CDR3 has 14 residues. CDR3 nucleotides: TGTGCCAGCAGCGTACGACAGGGAGATTCACCCCTCCACTTT. This gives the protein CASSVRQGDSPLHF.

The chain has TRBV5-6 and TRBJ2-2; TRBD1 matches 7 bases. Germline V lookup: CDR1 SGHDT, CDR2 YYEEEE. The CDR3 loop spans 15 amino acids. J gave up 4 bases and V 0 bases, and 3 bases lay outside the gene matches. This CDR3 reads CASSLGPGGTGELFF. The CDR3 region has the DNA TGTGCCAGCAGCTTGGGGCCAGGGGGCACCGGGGAGCTGTTTTTT.

The genes are TRBV18 and TRBJ2-1; TRBD1 aligns across 8 bases. CDR1 is KGHSH, CDR2 LQKENI, per germline. The CDR3 is made up of 15 amino acids. The junction had 10 bases not matched to a gene; V was cut back by 2 bases and J by 10 bases. Here the CDR3 DNA reads TGTGCCAGCTCACCAACTGGACAGGGCCCCCCGGAGCAGTTCTTC. Its translation is CASSPTGQGPPEQFF. Complete variable domain (other parts from reference TRBV18 and TRBJ2-1): NAGVMQNPRHLVRRRGQEARLRCSPMKGHSHVYWYRQLPEEGLKFMVYLQKENIIDESGMPKERFSAEFPKEGPSILRIQQVVRGDSAAYFCASSPTGQGPPEQFFGPGTRLTVL.

The table lists this clone with a count of one. CDR3 in amino acids: CASSYPGVGETQYF. CDR3 bases: TGTGCCAGCAGTTACCCGGGAGTAGGCGAGACCCAGTACTTC. This chain uses TRBV6-2 or TRBV6-3 with TRBJ2-5; a weak D match, TRBD2 (6 bases). Germline lookup yields CDR1 MNHEY and CDR2 SVGEGT. The CDR3 sequence is 14 residues long. V was cut by 2 bases and J by 5 bases, with 12 bases left in between.

J is TRBJ2-2 and V is TRBV6-5; 9 bases align to TRBD2. V dropped 7 bases and J dropped 1; count of bases not matched to a gene: 4. Germline V gene lookup returns CDR1 MNHEY and CDR2 SVGAGI. The CDR3 sequence is 15 residues long. Here the CDR3 reads CASTRLAENTGELFF. CDR3 DNA: TGTGCCAGCACCAGACTAGCGGAGAACACCGGGGAGCTGTTTTTT.

V gene TRBV5-1 combines with J gene TRBJ1-1, with D perhaps matching TRBD1 (6 bases). This CDR3 spans 16 amino acids. Trimming shortened V by 0 bases and J by 3 bases, and 15 bases separated the two germline ends. Germline V gene lookup returns CDR1 SGHRS and CDR2 YFSETQ. CDR3 sequence: CASSLVGPGADTEAFF. The CDR3 DNA reads as TGCGCCAGCAGCTTGGTTGGTCCAGGGGCGGACACTGAAGCTTTCTTT.

The V gene is TRBV9, the J gene TRBJ2-3; no reliable D call. The CDR3 is made up of 15 amino acids. CDR1 and CDR2 (germline): SGDLS, YYNGEE. The V end lost 1 base, the J end lost 4 bases, and 13 bases lay between the germline ends. The CDR3 nucleotides read TGTGCCAGCAGCGTACTAAGTCTTTTGTCAGATACGCAGTATTTT. Amino acids: CASSVLSLLSDTQYF.

The chain couples TRBV5-1 to TRBJ2-7, with D tentatively TRBD1 (6 bases). Germline CDR1 SGHRS, CDR2 YFSETQ. This CDR3 contains 15 residues. Trimming cost V 0 bases and J 1 base, with 11 bases left between them. The CDR3 region is CASSLAGTYSYEQYF. For the CDR3, the DNA is TGCGCCAGCAGCTTGGCGGGGACATATTCCTACGAGCAGTACTTC. Full variable domain (remainder filled in from reference TRBV5-1 and TRBJ2-7): KAGVTQTPRYLIKTRGQQVTLSCSPISGHRSVSWYQQTPGQGLQFLFEYFSETQRNKGNFPGRFSGRQFSNSRSEMNVSTLELGDSALYLCASSLAGTYSYEQYFGPGTRLTVT.

The CDR3, as DNA: TGTGCCAGCAGCATAACTAGCGGGGAGTTGAGTGAGCAGTTCTTC. It translates to CASSITSGELSEQFF. J is TRBJ2-1 and V is TRBV9; 10 bases are shared with TRBD2. V trimming: 4 bases; J trimming: 9 bases; junction bases outside the gene matches: 10. This CDR3 is built from 15 residues. From germline, CDR1 is SGDLS and CDR2 YYNGEE.

The genes are TRBV18 and TRBJ2-3; TRBD2 is a possible D gene (7 bases). CDR3 length: 18 residues. The V and J ends lost 6 bases and 2 bases respectively, with 24 bases between them. CDR1 and CDR2 from the germline V gene are KGHSH and LQKENI. The CDR3 region has the DNA TGTGCCAGCTCCCCAGGGGAGGGGCTAGCGGAAATCACAGATACGCAGTATTTT. Its protein is CASSPGEGLAEITDTQYF.

This rearrangement joins TRBV12-3 or TRBV12-4 to TRBJ2-7; 7 bases align to TRBD1. J was trimmed by 4 bases and V by 4 bases; bases with no gene match: 4. The CDR3 is 13 residues long. CDR3 residues: CASSSGTAYEQYF. The CDR3 coding sequence is TGTGCCAGCAGTTCCGGGACAGCATACGAGCAGTACTTC.

This rearrangement joins TRBV2 to TRBJ1-6, with TRBD1 identical over 7 bases. V lost 10 bases, J lost 6 bases, and 15 bases stayed unmatched. CDR1 and CDR2 (germline): SNHLY, FYNNEI. The CDR3 is made up of 16 amino acids. The DNA of the CDR3 is TGTGCCACCTCGGAGAGGAGGAACAGGGGTAATTCACCCCTCCACTTT. Protein product: CATSERRNRGNSPLHF.

CDR3 region: CSVEGTETQYF. The CDR3 region has the DNA TGCAGCGTTGAGGGGACCGAGACCCAGTACTTC. The chain joins TRBV29-1 to TRBJ2-5; D might be TRBD1 or TRBD2, each matching 5 bases. The CDR3 sequence is 11 residues long. Germline V lookup: CDR1 SQVTM, CDR2 ANQGSEA. Trimming left V 3 bases short and J 5 bases short, with 7 bases between.